The clone carrying this TCR beta chain was detected only once. Profiling relied on immunoSEQ multiplex PCR, and the TCRdb table lists in-frame clones only, not all of them. The sample holds 200,000 or so clones, 60% to 80% seen once. This record comes from a study of blood T cell repertoires in COVID-19. The ends lost 3 bases at V and 8 bases at J; junction bases unmatched: 6. The CDR3 is made up of 14 amino acids. Germline V gives CDR1 MNHEY, CDR2 SMNVEV (reference sequence). This TCR was recovered from a man aged 60 to 69 with active or convalescent COVID-19. The J gene is TRBJ2-1, the V gene TRBV27; 8 bases map to TRBD2. The sequenced sample consisted of peripheral blood. DNA of the CDR3: TGTGCCAGCAGTTTTCGCGCGGGAGGCCATGAGCAGTTCTTC. As protein: CASSFRAGGHEQFF.